This entry lists 9 T cell receptor beta chains sequenced from one sample in a study of OX40 agonist ivuxolimab in advanced cancers. The protocol was immunoSEQ multiplex PCR, while the TCRdb copy is restricted to in-frame clones and leaves out a portion. The sample lists under 80,000 clones, approximately 89% seen once, with 15% to 20% in the top ten. The sample consisted of CD4+ or CD8+ T cells sorted from blood, taken in a trial of the OX40 agonist ivuxolimab. These receptors all come from an adult with an advanced solid tumor such as melanoma, head and neck, liver or kidney cancer.

V and J are TRBV27 and TRBJ1-1, with D possibly TRBD1 on 5 matching bases. Per the germline V gene, CDR1 is MNHEY and CDR2 is SMNVEV (reference sequence). Trimming removed 4 bases at V and 1 base at J, with 10 bases between. This CDR3 region has 14 residues. CDR3 in amino acids: CASSSVGGNTEAFF. The CDR3 bases are TGTGCCAGCAGTTCGGTTGGGGGGAACACTGAAGCTTTCTTT.

The chain employs TRBV6-1 and TRBJ1-1, with D unresolved. Trimming took 1 base from V and 3 from J, leaving 18 bases between them. This CDR3 is built from 17 residues. CDR1 and CDR2 from the germline V gene are MNHNS and SASEGT. The CDR3 region has the DNA TGTGCCAGCAGTGAAGGGGTGCTAGCCGACGTATACACTGAAGCTTTCTTT. Translating it yields CASSEGVLADVYTEAFF.

The chain uses TRBV5-1 and TRBJ2-1; D gene uncertain. The CDR3 sequence is 13 residues long. Germline V gene lookup returns CDR1 SGHRS and CDR2 YFSETQ. Trimming removed 1 base at V and 5 bases at J, with 7 bases between. The CDR3 sequence is CASSLYDNNEQFF. Here the CDR3 DNA reads TGCGCCAGCAGCTTGTACGACAACAATGAGCAGTTCTTC.

This chain connects TRBV28 to TRBJ1-1, with D tentatively TRBD1 (5 bases). CDR1 and CDR2 from the germline V gene are MDHEN and SYDVKM. V dropped 2 bases and J dropped 2 bases, with 9 bases sitting between them. The CDR3 spans 14 residues. CDR3 sequence: CASSLTGLNTEAFF. The DNA for the CDR3 is TGTGCCAGCAGTTTAACAGGACTAAACACTGAAGCTTTCTTT.

The gene calls are TRBV6-5 and TRBJ2-7; 7 bases line up with TRBD1. The length of the CDR3 is 13 residues. The trim removed 5 bases at V and 5 bases at J, leaving 6 bases unmatched. CDR1 and CDR2 (germline): MNHEY, SVGAGI. The CDR3 sequence is CASSNRQGDEQYF. The CDR3 region has the DNA TGTGCCAGCAGTAACCGACAGGGAGACGAGCAGTACTTC.

This clone was seen a handful of times. This sequence joins TRBV11-3 and TRBJ2-3; D gene ambiguous. The CDR3 has 14 amino acids. Germline V lookup: CDR1 SGHNT, CDR2 YENEEA. Trimming stripped 1 base from V and 4 bases from J, with 9 bases between. CDR3 DNA sequence: TGTGCCAGCAGCTTAGCCCATCGCGCAGATACGCAGTATTTT. Translated, it gives CASSLAHRADTQYF.

This sequence joins TRBV5-5 and TRBJ2-3; unclear D gene. In germline, CDR1 is SGHKS, CDR2 YYEKEE (reference sequence). Trimming cost V 8 bases and J 0 bases, with 7 bases left between them. CDR3 length: 12 residues. In DNA, the CDR3 is TGTGCCAGTACCTCTAGCACAGATACGCAGTATTTT. Protein sequence: CASTSSTDTQYF.

Comment on this clone: The junction departs from the called germline gene at one end, perhaps through a read error. The chain employs TRBV7-9 and TRBJ1-2, with 8 nucleotides matching TRBD1. Germline-derived CDR1 and CDR2 are SEHNR and FQNEAQ (reference sequence). The CDR3 is 16 amino acids. In DNA, the CDR3 is TGTGCCAGCAGGTTTTTTTCTACAGGGGGAAACTTTGGCTACACCTTC. It translates to CASRFFSTGGNFGYTF.

The V call is TRBV7-2, the J call TRBJ2-1; 10 bases align to TRBD2. CDR1 and CDR2 from the germline V gene are SGHTA and FQGNSA. The CDR3 has 14 residues. With V trimmed by 7 bases and J by 8 bases, 8 bases remained unmatched. The DNA for the CDR3 is TGTGCCAGCAATGCCCGACTAGCGGGCGATGAGCAGTTCTTC. Protein: CASNARLAGDEQFF.